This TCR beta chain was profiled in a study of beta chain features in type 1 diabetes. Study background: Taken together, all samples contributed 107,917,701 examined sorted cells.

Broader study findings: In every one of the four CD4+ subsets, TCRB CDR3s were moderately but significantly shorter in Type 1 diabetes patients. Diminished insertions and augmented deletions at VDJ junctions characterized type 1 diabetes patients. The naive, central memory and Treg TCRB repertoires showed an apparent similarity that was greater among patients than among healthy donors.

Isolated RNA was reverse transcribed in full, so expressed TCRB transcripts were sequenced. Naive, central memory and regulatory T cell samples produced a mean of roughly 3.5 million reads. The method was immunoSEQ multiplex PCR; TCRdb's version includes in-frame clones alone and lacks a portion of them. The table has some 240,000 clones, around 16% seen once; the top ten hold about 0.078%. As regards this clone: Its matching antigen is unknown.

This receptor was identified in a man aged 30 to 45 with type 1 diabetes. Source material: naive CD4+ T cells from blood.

In nucleotides, the CDR3 is TGTGCCACCAGCACAACTTCAATTTCCGCAGATACGCAGTATTTT. Translated: CATSTTSISADTQYF. The chain uses TRBV15 and TRBJ2-3; D remains ambiguous. Trimming cost V 4 bases and J 4 bases, with 15 bases left between them. Looked up from germline, CDR1 is LNHNV and CDR2 is YYDKDF (reference sequence). The CDR3 contains 15 residues.